The entry below gives a single T cell receptor (beta chain) sequence along with its context. Its antigen is still unknown. The data belong to a study of beta chain features in type 1 diabetes. Study outcomes and limitations: At VDJ recombination sites, type 1 diabetes patients had fewer insertions and more deleted nucleotides. People with Type 1 diabetes carried modestly yet significantly shorter TCRB CDR3s in all four CD4+ subsets. Any role of HLA type in TCRB rearrangement remained unresolved here.

Expressed TCRB transcripts were sequenced after all isolated RNA was converted to cDNA. Assay: immunoSEQ multiplex PCR; the TCRdb copy retains only in-frame clones and omits some. The table has 200,000 to 250,000 clones, 25% to 30% seen once; the top ten hold 3.5% to 4.5%. Looked up from germline, CDR1 is SGHRS and CDR2 is YFSETQ. Trimming stripped 3 bases from V and 4 bases from J, with 10 bases between. The CDR3 extends over 13 amino acids. A sort by CD45RO/CCR7/CD25/CD127/CD95/CD27 yielded CD4+ naive, central memory, regulatory and stem cell-like memory cells. The chain links TRBV5-1 to TRBJ2-5, with D perhaps TRBD1 (5 bases). This TCR was recovered from a young man in good health. The sequencing input was central memory CD4+ T cells from blood. For the CDR3, the DNA is TGCGCCAGCAGCTCTGGACAAAGAGAGACCCAGTACTTC. Protein sequence: CASSSGQRETQYF.